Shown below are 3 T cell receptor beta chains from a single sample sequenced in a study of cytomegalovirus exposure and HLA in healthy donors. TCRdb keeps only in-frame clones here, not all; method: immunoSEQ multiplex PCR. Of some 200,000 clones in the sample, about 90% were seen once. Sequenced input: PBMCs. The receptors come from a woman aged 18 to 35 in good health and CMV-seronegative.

The CDR3 DNA reads as TGTGCCAGCAGTTTGGGGACTAGCGTCTACGAGCAGTACTTC. Translating it yields CASSLGTSVYEQYF. The chain has TRBV27 and TRBJ2-7; TRBD2 aligns across 10 bases. The CDR3 runs to 14 residues. Germline V gene sequence: CDR1 MNHEY, CDR2 SMNVEV (reference sequence). Unmatched junction bases numbered 2, after V lost 3 bases and J lost 3 bases.

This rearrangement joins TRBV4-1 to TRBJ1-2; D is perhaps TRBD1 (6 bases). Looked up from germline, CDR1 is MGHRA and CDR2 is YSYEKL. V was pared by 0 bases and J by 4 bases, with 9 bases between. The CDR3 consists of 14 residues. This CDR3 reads CASSQEDSLYGYTF. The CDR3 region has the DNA TGCGCCAGCAGCCAAGAGGACAGCCTCTATGGCTACACCTTC.

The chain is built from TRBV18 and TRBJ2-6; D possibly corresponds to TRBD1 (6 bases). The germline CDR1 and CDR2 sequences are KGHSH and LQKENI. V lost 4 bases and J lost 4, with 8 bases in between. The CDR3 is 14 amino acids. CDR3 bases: TGTGCCAGCTCACTTGGGACAGGGGCCAACGTCCTGACTTTC. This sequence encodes CASSLGTGANVLTF.